Following are 9 T cell receptor beta chains from one sample sequenced in a study of blood T cell repertoires in COVID-19. Clones were read by immunoSEQ multiplex PCR, and TCRdb kept only the in-frame ones, dropping some. The table shows about 140,000 clones, with roughly 83% occurring only once. Material: PBMCs or T cells enriched from blood (not recorded which). Source of these receptors: a man aged 40-49 years with acute COVID-19.

CDR3 residues: CASSFRGKEYF. CDR3 sequence (DNA): TGTGCCAGCAGCTTCAGAGGGAAGGAGTACTTC. The rearrangement uses TRBV5-8 and TRBJ2-7; perhaps TRBD2 as D (5 bases). V dropped 2 bases and J dropped 11 bases, with 11 bases sitting between them. The CDR3 loop spans 11 amino acids. Germline values: CDR1 SGHTS, CDR2 YDEGEE.

The V and J genes are TRBV5-5 and TRBJ2-1, with 7 positions matching TRBD2. The ends lost 6 bases at V and 4 bases at J; junction bases unmatched: 7. Looked up from germline, CDR1 is SGHKS and CDR2 is YYEKEE (reference sequence). This CDR3 region has 14 residues. The CDR3 DNA follows: TGTGCCAGCAACCGGGACTACCCTTACAATGAGCAGTTCTTC. Translating it yields CASNRDYPYNEQFF.

The chain uses TRBV28 and TRBJ2-5; a weak D match, TRBD2 (5 bases). Germline V gene lookup returns CDR1 MDHEN and CDR2 SYDVKM. The CDR3 has 13 amino acids. The V end was cut by 3 bases, the J end by 5 bases, with 10 bases between. DNA for the CDR3: TGTGCCAGCAGTTTGTCGGGGTCGGAGACCCAGTACTTC. The encoded protein is CASSLSGSETQYF.

The rearrangement links TRBV7-2 to TRBJ2-7; the D gene is possibly TRBD1 (6 bases). CDR1 and CDR2 from the germline V gene are SGHTA and FQGNSA. V lost 4 bases and J lost 0, with 16 bases in between. The CDR3 is 16 amino acids. CDR3 nucleotides: TGTGCCAGCAGCTCCGAAGGGGACACGGCCTCCTACGAGCAGTACTTC. Translated, it gives CASSSEGDTASYEQYF.

J is TRBJ1-3 and V is TRBV9; 7 nucleotides match TRBD1. The CDR3 loop spans 15 amino acids. CDR1 is SGDLS and CDR2 is YYNGEE in the germline V gene. V shed 6 bases and J 0 bases; nucleotides not matched to a gene: 6. CDR3 nucleotide sequence: TGTGCCAGCACCGAGGGGGACAGCTCTGGAAACACCATATATTTT. Residues: CASTEGDSSGNTIYF.

This chain connects TRBV3-1 (or the pseudogene TRBV3-2) to TRBJ2-6; 10 bases map to TRBD1. The CDR3 consists of 17 residues. Trimming removed 3 bases from V and 3 bases from J; junction bases left unmatched: 5. In germline, CDR1 is LGHDT, CDR2 YNNKEL (reference sequence). This CDR3 reads CASSQTGGRDGANVLTF. As DNA, the CDR3 is TGTGCCAGCAGCCAGACAGGGGGCCGGGATGGGGCCAACGTCCTGACTTTC.

The table lists this clone with a count of one. This chain uses TRBV19 with TRBJ1-5; weak D call: TRBD1 (6 bases). The V end was cut by 3 bases, the J end by 0 bases, with 15 bases between. The CDR3 runs to 17 residues. Germline-derived CDR1 and CDR2 are LNHDA and SQIVND (reference sequence). This CDR3 is CASSMQGRGYSNQPQHF. The DNA of the CDR3 is TGTGCCAGTAGTATGCAGGGGCGAGGATATAGCAATCAGCCCCAGCATTTT.

This clone was seen just once. V gene TRBV4-1 combines with J gene TRBJ2-5; a weak D match, TRBD1 (6 bases). The CDR3 has 15 residues. V lost 1 base and J lost 2, with 11 bases in between. CDR1 and CDR2 from the germline V gene are MGHRA and YSYEKL. CDR3 sequence: CASSQAGTTQETQYF. CDR3 coding DNA: TGCGCCAGCAGCCAAGCCGGGACAACACAAGAGACCCAGTACTTC.

The chain joins TRBV6-5 to TRBJ2-7, with 10 bases fitting TRBD1. J gave up 2 bases and V 4 bases, and 8 bases lay outside the gene matches. Germline CDR1 is MNHEY and CDR2 is SVGAGI. The CDR3 extends over 16 amino acids. The CDR3 protein is CASSLTTGTGAYEQYF. The CDR3 DNA reads as TGTGCCAGCAGTTTAACCACCGGGACAGGGGCCTACGAGCAGTACTTC.